One sample yielded the 2 T cell receptor beta chains listed below, sequenced in a study of shared clonotypes between healthy human individuals. Generated by immunoSEQ multiplex PCR, the TCRdb table keeps only in-frame clones and is missing some. The sample has roughly 2.2 million clones; 93% are singletons. Source material: naive CD4+ T cells from PBMCs. Subset: CD45RA+ positively selected. The receptors come from a man between 18 and 35 years old in good health. Some clones in this sample may be carry-over from other donors' samples.

The chain joins TRBV29-1 to TRBJ1-3, with D possibly being TRBD1 (5 bases). Trimming removed 6 bases from V and 3 bases from J, with 15 bases in between. This CDR3 is built from 14 residues. The germline CDR1 and CDR2 sequences are SQVTM and ANQGSEA. Here the CDR3 DNA reads TGCAGCGTGGCACAGGAATCCGTTGGAAACACCATATATTTT. Translating gives CSVAQESVGNTIYF.

This clone appeared once. The chain has TRBV2 and TRBJ2-4; D is possibly TRBD1 or TRBD2 (5 bases each). V was pared by 4 bases and J by 0 bases, with 13 bases between. CDR1 SNHLY and CDR2 FYNNEI come from the germline V gene. The CDR3 totals 16 residues. The CDR3 DNA sequence: TGTGCCAGCAGTGCCGGGGCAGGCCTAGCCAAAAACATTCAGTACTTC. As protein: CASSAGAGLAKNIQYF. The complete variable domain, with remaining parts taken from reference TRBV2 and TRBJ2-4, reads EPEVTQTPSHQVTQMGQEVILRCVPISNHLYFYWYRQILGQKVEFLVSFYNNEISEKSEIFDDQFSVERPDGSNFTLKIRSTKLEDSAMYFCASSAGAGLAKNIQYFGAGTRLSVL.